This T cell receptor (beta chain) originates from a study of a mutant IDH1 vaccine in newly diagnosed glioma. The wider study: Treated patients had a mean age of roughly 40 years and a roughly 60% male, about 38% female split. Most had both radiotherapy and temozolomide beforehand; others had only one. The week-35 safety follow-up was V12, and the week-47 study end was V13.

V was clipped by 8 bases and J by 5 bases; unmatched bases: 4. CDR3 size: 13 residues. CDR1 LNHDA and CDR2 SQIVND come from the germline V gene (reference sequence). Time point described: week 35, safety follow-up. A 20-mer mutant IDH1 peptide at 300 ug was injected subcutaneously with topical imiquimod. Using immunoSEQ multiplex PCR, the repertoire was profiled, and TCRdb retains in-frame clones only, with some absent. In the table there are about 45,000 clones, about 92% of which are singletons. This clone was recorded once. Its antigen is unidentified. This chain connects TRBV19 to TRBJ2-3, with 10 positions matching TRBD2. This TCR came from a man aged 50 or older with glioma. The specimen was PBMCs, collected from a glioma patient whose treatment included an IDH1 peptide vaccine. DNA for the CDR3: TGTGCCAGTGAAATAGCGGGAGGAGATACGCAGTATTTT. Translated: CASEIAGGDTQYF. Full variable domain (remainder filled in from reference TRBV19 and TRBJ2-3): DGGITQSPKYLFRKEGQNVTLSCEQNLNHDAMYWYRQDPGQGLRLIYYSQIVNDFQKGDIAEGYSVSREKKESFPLTVTSAQKNPTAFYLCASEIAGGDTQYFGPGTRLTVL.